These 14 T cell receptor beta chains were all obtained from the same sample, sequenced in a study of T cells after yellow fever vaccination. TCRdb reprocessed the 5' RACE reads with MiXCR, giving one entry per CDR3 protein. The sample contains hundreds of thousands of distinct CDR3 sequences, just over 20% of which appear only once. The sequencing used PBMCs, collected more than 20 days after the first yellow fever vaccination. These receptors were obtained from a man between 18 and 29 years old who received the YFV17D yellow fever vaccine.

The chain links TRBV20-1 to TRBJ2-3; 7 positions agree with TRBD1. This CDR3 region has 15 residues. Trimming cost V 4 bases and J 3 bases; bases outside gene matches: 10. Germline CDR1 DFQATT, CDR2 SNEGSKA (reference sequence). CDR3 DNA: TGCAGTGCTAAAAGCGACAGGGTCGGGACAGATACGCAGTATTTT. This translates into CSAKSDRVGTDTQYF.

J is TRBJ1-6 and V is TRBV7-9, with D possibly matching TRBD1 (5 bases). In germline, CDR1 is SEHNR, CDR2 FQNEAQ (reference sequence). This CDR3 spans 15 amino acids. V was trimmed by 1 base and J by 6 bases, leaving 10 bases between them. CDR3 residues: CASSLGREGNSPLHF. Here the CDR3 DNA reads TGTGCCAGCAGCTTAGGCAGGGAGGGTAATTCACCCCTCCACTTT.

This clonotype occurred a few times. This chain links TRBV6-5 with TRBJ2-2; D is undetermined. Germline V CDR1 and CDR2: MNHEY, SVGAGI. This CDR3 is built from 16 residues. Trimming took off 4 bases at V and 4 bases at J, with 16 bases between the two ends. CDR3 amino acids: CASSLWGSGPTGELFF. In DNA form, the CDR3 reads TGTGCCAGCAGTTTATGGGGATCCGGTCCCACCGGGGAGCTGTTTTTT.

Only a few counts were recorded for this clonotype. The chain combines TRBV10-3 with TRBJ2-1; weak D call: TRBD1 (5 bases). Trimming cost V 9 bases and J 9 bases, with 24 bases left between them. Per germline, CDR1 ENHRY and CDR2 SYGVKD. This CDR3 contains 15 residues. CDR3 in amino acids: CAIRTTGRDRGEQFF. The CDR3 DNA follows: TGTGCCATACGCACCACTGGCAGGGATAGAGGTGAGCAGTTCTTC.

This chain joins TRBV24-1 and TRBJ2-3; D perhaps matches TRBD1 (6 bases). Trimming removed 9 bases from V and 4 bases from J, with 19 bases in between. There are 15 residues in the CDR3. CDR1 and CDR2 from the germline V gene are KGHDR and SFDVKD. The CDR3 DNA reads as TGTGCCACCGGGGGACACAGGCGGTCGGCAGATACGCAGTATTTT. This encodes CATGGHRRSADTQYF.

This clonotype was detected only a few times. This chain joins TRBV15 and TRBJ1-1, with D unclear. This CDR3 has 14 amino acids. Trimming took 3 bases from V and 8 from J, leaving 16 bases between them. Germline CDR1 reads LNHNV; CDR2 reads YYDKDF (reference sequence). Written as DNA, the CDR3 is TGTGCCACCAGCAGGAGGGTGGACCTGACCGAAGCTTTCTTT. Protein product: CATSRRVDLTEAFF.

The chain recombines TRBV5-1 with TRBJ1-6; tentatively, D is TRBD1 (6 bases). The germline V gene has CDR1 SGHRS and CDR2 YFSETQ. Between the trimmed V and J ends, which lost 0 bases and 10 bases, there was a span of 14 bases. The CDR3 is 15 amino acids. The DNA for the CDR3 is TGCGCCAGCAGCTTGGCCGGCAGGGGAAGATCACCCCTCCACTTT. Translation: CASSLAGRGRSPLHF.

This clonotype has a handful of counts. The chain couples TRBV10-3 to TRBJ1-2, with 9 bases identical to TRBD1. Germline lookup yields CDR1 ENHRY and CDR2 SYGVKD. The CDR3 is 14 residues long. Germline trimming cut 6 bases from V and 7 bases from J; bases unmatched to any gene: 9. CDR3 residues: CAISYIQGATGYTF. The DNA of the CDR3 is TGTGCCATCAGCTATATACAGGGGGCGACTGGCTACACCTTC.

In regard to this clonotype: Given the absence of the conserved phenylalanine or tryptophan at the CDR3 end, a read error is likely. The rearrangement uses TRBV12-3 or TRBV12-4 and TRBJ1-3; 8 bases are a match to TRBD1. This CDR3 is built from 14 residues. V trimming: 6 bases; J trimming: 5 bases; junction bases outside the gene matches: 6. The CDR3 DNA reads as TGTGCCAGCAGCCAAGACAGGGGAAGAAACACCATATATTCT. Its translation is CASSQDRGRNTIYS.

This clonotype was counted a few times. The chain links TRBV5-1 to TRBJ1-6, with a possible D match to TRBD1 (5 bases). Germline V CDR1 and CDR2: SGHRS, YFSETQ. The CDR3 extends over 14 amino acids. The V end lost 2 bases, the J end lost 6 bases, and 9 bases lay between the germline ends. CDR3 sequence: CASSFGGGNSPLHF. As DNA, the CDR3 is TGCGCCAGCAGCTTTGGGGGGGGTAATTCACCCCTCCACTTT. The full variable domain, with the rest looked up from reference TRBV5-1 and TRBJ1-6, is KAGVTQTPRYLIKTRGQQVTLSCSPISGHRSVSWYQQTPGQGLQFLFEYFSETQRNKGNFPGRFSGRQFSNSRSEMNVSTLELGDSALYLCASSFGGGNSPLHFGNGTRLTVT.

This clonotype was found a few times. The chain recombines TRBV6-1 with TRBJ1-5; D gene unclear. Trimming pared 4 bases from V and 5 bases from J, leaving 15 bases between. Per the germline V gene, CDR1 is MNHNS and CDR2 is SASEGT. The CDR3 totals 15 residues. The CDR3 sequence: CASSAPTPSDQPQHF. DNA of the CDR3: TGTGCCAGCAGTGCGCCGACCCCGTCGGATCAGCCCCAGCATTTT.

The chain recombines TRBV5-1 with TRBJ2-3; TRBD1 agrees at 8 bases. The CDR3 loop spans 15 amino acids. CDR1 and CDR2 (germline): SGHRS, YFSETQ. Trimming took 7 bases from V and 1 from J; bases not matched to a gene: 8. CDR3 region: CASGQGAQGTDTQYF. CDR3 nucleotide sequence: TGCGCCAGCGGCCAGGGGGCGCAGGGCACAGATACGCAGTATTTT. Full variable domain (outside the CDR3, taken from reference TRBV5-1 and TRBJ2-3): KAGVTQTPRYLIKTRGQQVTLSCSPISGHRSVSWYQQTPGQGLQFLFEYFSETQRNKGNFPGRFSGRQFSNSRSEMNVSTLELGDSALYLCASGQGAQGTDTQYFGPGTRLTVL.

This clonotype was counted between two and nine times. J is TRBJ1-2 and V is TRBV7-9, with no clear D. The CDR3 covers 14 residues. Germline V gene sequence: CDR1 SEHNR, CDR2 FQNEAQ (reference sequence). Trimming left V 4 bases short and J 8 bases short, with 17 bases between. In DNA form, the CDR3 reads TGTGCCAGCAGCTCTGAAACGTTCCACTGGGGCTACACCTTC. Its translation: CASSSETFHWGYTF. The whole variable domain, filled in from reference TRBV7-9 and TRBJ1-2, reads DTGVSQNPRHKITKRGQNVTFRCDPISEHNRLYWYRQTLGQGPEFLTYFQNEAQLEKSRLLSDRFSAERPKGSFSTLEIQRTEQGDSAMYLCASSSETFHWGYTFGSGTRLTVV.

This clonotype has a handful of counts. The V gene is TRBV9, the J gene TRBJ2-1; possibly TRBD2 for D (7 bases). Germline V CDR1 and CDR2: SGDLS, YYNGEE. V was shortened by 0 bases and J by 4 bases, with 11 bases between the two germline ends. CDR3 length: 15 residues. As DNA, the CDR3 is TGTGCCAGCAGCGTAGGCGGGGGCGAATACAATGAGCAGTTCTTC. Protein sequence: CASSVGGGEYNEQFF. Together with reference TRBV9 and TRBJ2-1, the CDR3 gives the full variable domain: DSGVTQTPKHLITATGQRVTLRCSPRSGDLSVYWYQQSLDQGLQFLIQYYNGEERAKGNILERFSAQQFPDLHSELNLSSLELGDSALYFCASSVGGGEYNEQFFGPGTRLTVL.